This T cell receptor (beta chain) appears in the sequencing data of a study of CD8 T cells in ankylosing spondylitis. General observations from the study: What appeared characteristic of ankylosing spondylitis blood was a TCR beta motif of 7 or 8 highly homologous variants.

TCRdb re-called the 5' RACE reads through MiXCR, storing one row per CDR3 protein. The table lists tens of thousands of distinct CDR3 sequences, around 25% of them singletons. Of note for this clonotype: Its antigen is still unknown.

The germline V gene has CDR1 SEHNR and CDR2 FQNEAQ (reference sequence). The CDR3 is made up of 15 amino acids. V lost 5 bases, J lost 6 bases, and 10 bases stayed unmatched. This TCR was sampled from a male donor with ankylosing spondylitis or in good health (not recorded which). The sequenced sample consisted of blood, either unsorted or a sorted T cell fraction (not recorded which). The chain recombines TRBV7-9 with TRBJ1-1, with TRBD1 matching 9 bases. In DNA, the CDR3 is TGTGCCAGCAGCCCCAAGGACAGGGGTCCACCTGAAGCTTTCTTT. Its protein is CASSPKDRGPPEAFF.